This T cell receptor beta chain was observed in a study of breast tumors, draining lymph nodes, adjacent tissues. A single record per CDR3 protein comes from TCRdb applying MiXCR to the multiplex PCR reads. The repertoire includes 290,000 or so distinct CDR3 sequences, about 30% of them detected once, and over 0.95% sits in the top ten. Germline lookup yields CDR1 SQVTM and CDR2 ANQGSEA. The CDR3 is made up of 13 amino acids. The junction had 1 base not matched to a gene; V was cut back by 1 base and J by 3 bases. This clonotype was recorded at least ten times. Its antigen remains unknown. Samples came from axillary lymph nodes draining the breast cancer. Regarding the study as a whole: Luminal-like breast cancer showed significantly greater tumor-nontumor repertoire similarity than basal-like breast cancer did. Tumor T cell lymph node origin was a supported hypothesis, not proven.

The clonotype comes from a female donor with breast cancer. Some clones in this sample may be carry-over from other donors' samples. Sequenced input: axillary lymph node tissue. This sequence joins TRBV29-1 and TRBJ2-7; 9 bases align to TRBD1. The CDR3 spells CSVEGDRDYEQYF. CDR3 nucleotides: TGCAGCGTTGAAGGGGACAGGGACTACGAGCAGTACTTC.